This T cell receptor beta chain stems from a study of blood T cell repertoires in COVID-19. On the study more broadly: COVID-19 samples from acute and convalescent phases originated in the United States, Italy and Spain. T cells, B-cell-depleted T cells, or PBMCs supplied cDNA or gDNA.

The CDR3 contains 14 residues. V was pared by 11 bases and J by 5 bases, with 19 bases between. The germline CDR1 and CDR2 sequences are MNHEY and SMNVEV (reference sequence). As originally analysed: How many nucleated cells were present was estimated from reference gene primer amplification. Sequencing used immunoSEQ multiplex PCR; TCRdb keeps in-frame clones, though not all of them. The V and J calls and clone size were taken over from that table, and D and trimming were inferred from the DNA. In the table there are some 80,000 clones, approximately 90% of which are singletons. This TCR was sampled from an elderly woman with active or convalescent COVID-19. The chain carries TRBV27 and TRBJ1-5, with D maybe TRBD1 (5 bases). The sample consisted of peripheral blood. CDR3 sequence (DNA): TGTGCCTCAGCAGCCCAGGGATTTGATCAGCCCCAGCATTTT. Encoded protein: CASAAQGFDQPQHF.